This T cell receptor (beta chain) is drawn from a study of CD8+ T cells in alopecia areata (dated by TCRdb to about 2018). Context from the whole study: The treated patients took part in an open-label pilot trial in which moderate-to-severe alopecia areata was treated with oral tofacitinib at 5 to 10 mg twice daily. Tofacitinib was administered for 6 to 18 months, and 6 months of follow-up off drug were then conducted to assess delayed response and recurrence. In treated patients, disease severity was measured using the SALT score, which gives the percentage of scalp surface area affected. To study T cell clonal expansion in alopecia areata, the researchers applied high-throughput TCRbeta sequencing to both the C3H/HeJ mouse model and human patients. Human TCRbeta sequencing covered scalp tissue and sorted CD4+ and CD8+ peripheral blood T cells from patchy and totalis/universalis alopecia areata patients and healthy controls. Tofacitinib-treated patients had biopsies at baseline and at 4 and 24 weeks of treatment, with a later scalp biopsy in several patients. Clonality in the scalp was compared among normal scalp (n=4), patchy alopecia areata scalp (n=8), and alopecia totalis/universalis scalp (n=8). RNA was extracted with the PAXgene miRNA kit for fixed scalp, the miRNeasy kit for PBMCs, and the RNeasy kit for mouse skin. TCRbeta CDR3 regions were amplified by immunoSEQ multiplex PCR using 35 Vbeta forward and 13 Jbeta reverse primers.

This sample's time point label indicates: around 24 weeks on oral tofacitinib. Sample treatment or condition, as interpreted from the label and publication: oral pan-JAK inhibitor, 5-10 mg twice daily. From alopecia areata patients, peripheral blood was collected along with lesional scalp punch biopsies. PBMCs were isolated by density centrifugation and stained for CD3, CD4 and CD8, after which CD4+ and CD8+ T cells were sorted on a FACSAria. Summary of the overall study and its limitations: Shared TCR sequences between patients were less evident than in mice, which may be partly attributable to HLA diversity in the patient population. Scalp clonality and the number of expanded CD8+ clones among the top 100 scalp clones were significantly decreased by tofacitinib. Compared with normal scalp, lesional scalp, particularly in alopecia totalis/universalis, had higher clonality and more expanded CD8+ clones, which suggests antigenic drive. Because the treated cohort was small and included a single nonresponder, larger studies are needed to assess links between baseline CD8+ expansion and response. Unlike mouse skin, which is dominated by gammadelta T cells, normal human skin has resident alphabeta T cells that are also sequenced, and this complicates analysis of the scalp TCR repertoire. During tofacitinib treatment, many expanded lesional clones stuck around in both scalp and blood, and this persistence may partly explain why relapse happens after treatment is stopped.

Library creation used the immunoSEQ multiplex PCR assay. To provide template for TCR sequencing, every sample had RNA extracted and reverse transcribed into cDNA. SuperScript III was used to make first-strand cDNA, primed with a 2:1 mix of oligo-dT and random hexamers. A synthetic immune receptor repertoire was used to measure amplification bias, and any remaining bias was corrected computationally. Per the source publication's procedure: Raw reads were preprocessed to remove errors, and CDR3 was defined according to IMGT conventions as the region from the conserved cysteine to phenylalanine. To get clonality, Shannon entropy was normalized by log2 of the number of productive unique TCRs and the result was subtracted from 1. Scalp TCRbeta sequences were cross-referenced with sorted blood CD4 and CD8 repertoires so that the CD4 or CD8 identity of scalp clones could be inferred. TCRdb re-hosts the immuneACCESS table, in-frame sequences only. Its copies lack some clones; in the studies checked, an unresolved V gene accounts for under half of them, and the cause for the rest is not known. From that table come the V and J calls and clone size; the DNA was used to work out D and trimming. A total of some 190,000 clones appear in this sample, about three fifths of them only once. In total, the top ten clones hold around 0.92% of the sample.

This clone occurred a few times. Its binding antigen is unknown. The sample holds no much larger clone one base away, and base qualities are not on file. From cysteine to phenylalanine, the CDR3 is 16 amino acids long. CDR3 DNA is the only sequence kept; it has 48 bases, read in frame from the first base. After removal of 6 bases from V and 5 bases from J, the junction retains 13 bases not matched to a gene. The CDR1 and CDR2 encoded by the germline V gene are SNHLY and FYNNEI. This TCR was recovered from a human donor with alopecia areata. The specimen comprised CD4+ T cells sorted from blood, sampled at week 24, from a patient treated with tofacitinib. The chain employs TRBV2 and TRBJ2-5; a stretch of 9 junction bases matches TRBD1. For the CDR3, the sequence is CASRPLGQGESETQYF. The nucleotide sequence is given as TGTGCCAGCAGGCCGCTGGGACAGGGTGAGAGTGAGACCCAGTACTTC.